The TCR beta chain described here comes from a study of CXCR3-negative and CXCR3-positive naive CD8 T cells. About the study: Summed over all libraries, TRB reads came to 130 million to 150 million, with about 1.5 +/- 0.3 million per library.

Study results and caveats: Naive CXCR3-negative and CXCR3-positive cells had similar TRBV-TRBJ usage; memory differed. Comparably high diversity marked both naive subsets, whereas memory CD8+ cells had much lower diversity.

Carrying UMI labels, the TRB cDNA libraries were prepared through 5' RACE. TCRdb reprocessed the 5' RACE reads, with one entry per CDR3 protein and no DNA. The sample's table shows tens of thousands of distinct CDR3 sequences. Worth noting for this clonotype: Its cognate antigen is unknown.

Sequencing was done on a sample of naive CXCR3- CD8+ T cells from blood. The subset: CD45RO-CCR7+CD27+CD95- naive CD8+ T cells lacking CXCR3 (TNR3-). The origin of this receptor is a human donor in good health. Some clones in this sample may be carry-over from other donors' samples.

CDR3 region: CANQTRDTRRANTGELFF. The chain couples TRBV6-5 to TRBJ2-2; TCRdb's D call, TRBD1, is unchecked because there is no DNA. Germline V gene lookup returns CDR1 MNHEY and CDR2 SVGAGI. The CDR3 is 18 amino acids.